This passage covers 6 T cell receptor beta chains from one sample sequenced in a study of blood T cell repertoires in COVID-19. Sequencing used immunoSEQ multiplex PCR; TCRdb keeps in-frame clones, though not all of them. Among roughly 130,000 clones, approximately 88% were seen once, and the ten largest hold about 10%. Sequencing was carried out using peripheral blood. The receptors derive from a man aged 60-69 years with active or convalescent COVID-19.

V usage is TRBV5-1 and J usage is TRBJ1-1, with D possibly matching TRBD1 (6 bases). V dropped 2 bases and J dropped 1 base, with 9 bases sitting between them. CDR3 length equals 14 residues. CDR1 is SGHRS and CDR2 is YFSETQ in the germline V gene. The CDR3 DNA is TGCGCCAGCAGCTTTGGACAGCCGAACACTGAAGCTTTCTTT. This gives the protein CASSFGQPNTEAFF.

The chain recombines TRBV4-2 with TRBJ2-7, with a weak D call TRBD2 (6 bases). CDR1 and CDR2 from the germline V gene are LGHNA and YNFKEQ. V dropped 0 bases and J dropped 9 bases, with 18 bases sitting between them. The CDR3 covers 15 residues. This CDR3 reads CASSQEGWRVERQYF. CDR3 DNA sequence: TGTGCCAGCAGCCAAGAAGGATGGAGGGTCGAGCGGCAGTACTTC.

The chain is built from TRBV11-2 and TRBJ1-2; no firm D call. The V end was cut by 1 base, the J end by 8 bases, with 14 bases between. The CDR3 has 14 residues. Germline CDR1 and CDR2: SGHAT and FQNNGV. This CDR3 is CASSLVETREGYTF. The CDR3 coding sequence is TGTGCCAGCAGCTTAGTGGAGACCCGAGAGGGCTACACCTTC.

The chain is built from TRBV2 and TRBJ2-1; 8 bases line up with TRBD2. The CDR3 length is 19 residues. CDR1 and CDR2 (germline): SNHLY, FYNNEI. V shed 10 bases and J 0 bases; nucleotides not matched to a gene: 20. The CDR3 reads CAIPGGGRPIVSSYNEQFF. In DNA form, the CDR3 reads TGTGCCATCCCTGGTGGCGGGAGGCCGATTGTGAGCTCCTACAATGAGCAGTTCTTC.

This chain uses TRBV5-1 with TRBJ2-7; 8 bases agree with TRBD2. Germline loops: CDR1 SGHRS, CDR2 YFSETQ. V shed 0 bases, J shed 0 bases, and the junction held 20 bases outside the gene matches. This CDR3 is 21 amino acids long. Here the CDR3 DNA reads TGCGCCAGCAGCTTGGGCCCAGGGACGGGAGGGCCTGGTGCCCTCTCCTACGAGCAGTACTTC. Translating gives CASSLGPGTGGPGALSYEQYF.

The chain recombines TRBV11-3 with TRBJ2-7, with 7 positions matching TRBD2. Losses at the gene ends were 5 bases for V and 5 bases for J; bases not matched to a gene: 12. The CDR3 loop spans 15 amino acids. The germline V gene has CDR1 SGHNT and CDR2 YENEEA. DNA of the CDR3: TGTGCCAGCAGCCGGGGCTGGCGGGAGTGGGACGAGCAGTACTTC. Translation gives CASSRGWREWDEQYF.